Listed below are T cell receptor beta chains from one sample, sequenced in a study of high-grade serous ovarian cancer treatment subgroups. The repertoire was sequenced with immunoSEQ multiplex PCR; TCRdb's copy has only in-frame clones and lacks some. The table lists 8,000 to 10,000 clones, about two thirds of them singletons, with about 10% in the top ten. Sequenced: tumor tissue. The receptors were gathered from a human donor with high-grade serous ovarian cancer. Both conserved end residues are part of each CDR3. A D gene is named only where the DNA matches it firmly. Rows give clone size only sometimes, using once, few, many, or a class for an expanded clone.

J gene | V gene | D gene | clone size | CDR3 DNA | CDR3 protein
TRBJ1-2 | TRBV6-6 | TRBD1 | . | TGTGCCAGCAGTGCTGACAGGGCGCAAGACTATGGCTACACCTTC | CASSADRAQDYGYTF
TRBJ1-1 | TRBV11-2 | TRBD1 | once | TGTGCCAGCAGCTTAGAACCAGGGGGCACTGAAGCTTTCTTT | CASSLEPGGTEAFF
TRBJ2-1 | TRBV11-2 | TRBD2 | . | TGTGCCAGCAGCTTAGGGGGGGGAACCTACAATGAGCAGTTCTTC | CASSLGGGTYNEQFF
TRBJ2-3 | TRBV28 | TRBD2 | . | TGTGCCAGCACCCCTGGGACGCTAGCGGGAGGGCCCACAGATGCGCAGTATTTT | CASTPGTLAGGPTDAQYF
TRBJ2-7 | TRBV5-1 | TRBD1 | . | TGCGCCAGCAGCCCCGGACAGGGTGGGGAGCAGTACTTC | CASSPGQGGEQYF
TRBJ2-1 | TRBV28 | TRBD1 | . | TGTGCCAGCAAGGGGGCCTCATACAATGAGCAGTTCTTC | CASKGASYNEQFF
TRBJ1-4 | TRBV28 | . | . | TGTGCCAGCTCTCCTGGGGGCCTCGTAAGAGAAAAACTGTTTTTT | CASSPGGLVREKLFF
TRBJ1-5 | TRBV6-1 | . | . | TGTGCCAGCAGTGAAGACCTTTGGGGAAACCAGCCCCAGCATTTT | CASSEDLWGNQPQHF
TRBJ1-2 | TRBV18 | . | . | TGTGCCAGCTCAACGACAGCAATTTACTATGGCTACACCTTC | CASSTTAIYYGYTF
TRBJ2-3 | TRBV6-5 | . | . | TGTGCCAGCAGTTACTCAATCAGGAGGGTGACAGATACGCAGTATTTT | CASSYSIRRVTDTQYF
TRBJ1-3 | TRBV5-1 | TRBD1 | . | TGCGCCAGCAGCTTGGCCGGGACAGGGGGCGCTTCTGGAAACACCATATATTTT | CASSLAGTGGASGNTIYF
TRBJ2-7 | TRBV11-2 | TRBD2 | few | TGTGCCAGCAGCTACGGACTAGCCTACGAGCAGTACTTC | CASSYGLAYEQYF
TRBJ2-7 | TRBV11-2 | . | . | TGTGCCAGCAGCTTAGCGGCGGGGCACTCCTACGAGCAGTACTTC | CASSLAAGHSYEQYF
TRBJ2-1 | TRBV11-2 | . | . | TGTGCCAGCAGCTTAATTAGGATTTACAATGAGCAGTTCTTC | CASSLIRIYNEQFF
TRBJ2-5 | TRBV6-5 | . | . | TGTGCCAGCAGTTACAGGGGGGCAGGGGTTATGGAGCAGTACTTC | CASSYRGAGVMEQYF
TRBJ1-1 | TRBV5-1 | . | few | TGCGCCAGCAGCTTGGGGGGCAAACAGGGCCGAACTGAAGCTTTCTTT | CASSLGGKQGRTEAFF
TRBJ2-4 | TRBV6-1 | TRBD1 | . | TGTGCCAGCAGTGAGGGGACAGCCACGGCGTACTTC | CASSEGTATAYF
TRBJ1-1 | TRBV5-1 | TRBD1 | . | TGCGCCAGCAGCTTGGGGACCGGGACAGGGGACACTGAAGCTTTCTTT | CASSLGTGTGDTEAFF
TRBJ2-3 | TRBV11-1 | . | . | TGTGCCAGCAGCTTCGCGGACACAGATACGCAGTATTTT | CASSFADTDTQYF
TRBJ2-1 | TRBV4-2 | . | . | TGTGCCAGCAGCCAGGACGGAGGGGACCCCTACAATGAGCAGTTCTTC | CASSQDGGDPYNEQFF
TRBJ2-7 | TRBV5-1 | TRBD2 | . | TGCGCCAGCAGCTTGGGACTAGCGGGGACCTACGAGCAGTACTTC | CASSLGLAGTYEQYF
TRBJ2-5 | TRBV4-1 | . | . | TGCGCCAGCAGTCTACAGGTTGTGGAGACCCAGTACTTC | CASSLQVVETQYF
TRBJ1-5 | TRBV2 | . | few | TGTGCCAGCAATTTCCGACAGGATGGCAATCAGCCCCAGCATTTT | CASNFRQDGNQPQHF
TRBJ2-7 | TRBV29-1 | TRBD2 | . | TGCAGCGTAGACCTAGCGGGAGTCTACGAGCAGTACTTC | CSVDLAGVYEQYF
TRBJ2-7 | TRBV7-2 | TRBD2 | . | TGTGCCAGCAGCTTAGTTGGGACTAGCGGGAGCTCCTACGAGCAGTACTTC | CASSLVGTSGSSYEQYF
TRBJ2-1 | TRBV2 | TRBD2 | . | TGTGCCAGCAGTAGGACTAGCGGGAGCAATGAGCAGTTCTTC | CASSRTSGSNEQFF
TRBJ2-1 | TRBV10-3 | TRBD2 | . | TGTGCCATCAGTGAGTCGACGCTAGCGGCGTACAATGAGCAGTTCTTC | CAISESTLAAYNEQFF
TRBJ2-5 | TRBV9 | . | . | TGTGCCAGCAGCCCCAGCGCCCAAGAGACCCAGTACTTC | CASSPSAQETQYF
TRBJ2-7 | TRBV27 | . | . | TGTGCCAGCAGTTTACGGACAGCACATGGGCTGCAAACCTACGAGCAGTACTTC | CASSLRTAHGLQTYEQYF
TRBJ2-7 | TRBV5-4 | . | . | TGTGCCAGCAGCGGGGGGCGAGTGCCCTACGAGCAGTACTTC | CASSGGRVPYEQYF
TRBJ2-3 | TRBV9 | . | . | TGTGCCAGCAGCGTCACACCACAGGTTAGCACAGATACGCAGTATTTT | CASSVTPQVSTDTQYF
TRBJ1-2 | TRBV4-1 | TRBD1 | . | TGCGCCAGCAGCCCAAGACAGGGGAACTATGGCTACACCTTC | CASSPRQGNYGYTF
TRBJ1-5 | TRBV6-1 | . | . | TGTGCCAGCAGTGCAGGGCATAGCAATCAGCCCCAGCATTTT | CASSAGHSNQPQHF
TRBJ2-2 | TRBV27 | TRBD1 | few | TGTGCCAGCAGCAGGACAGGGTTCCGGGAGCTGTTTTTT | CASSRTGFRELFF
TRBJ1-6 | TRBV9 | TRBD1 | . | TGTGCCAGCAGCGCGGGGACAGGGGTAAATTCACCCCTCCACTTT | CASSAGTGVNSPLHF
TRBJ2-1 | TRBV2 | . | . | TGTGCCAGCAGTATTCAAGGACGGAAAAATGAGCAGTTCTTC | CASSIQGRKNEQFF
TRBJ2-7 | TRBV27 | . | . | TGTGCCAGCAGTTTAAAGGGGGTTGGTGGCTACGAGCAGTACTTC | CASSLKGVGGYEQYF
TRBJ2-3 | TRBV4-2 | . | . | TGTGCCAGCAGCCAAGATTGGGTGGTAGGAAGAGATACGCAGTATTTT | CASSQDWVVGRDTQYF
TRBJ2-7 | TRBV5-1 | . | . | TGCGCCAGCAGCTTGGCGGGACTCTCTTACGAGCAGTACTTC | CASSLAGLSYEQYF